This T cell receptor (beta chain) emerged from a study of liver allograft versus peripheral blood T cells. Study as a whole: The study compared liver allograft T cell receptor repertoires against peripheral blood repertoires of liver transplant recipients.

Findings of the study overall: Intragraft liver T cell receptor repertoires reportedly differed from peripheral blood repertoires.

TCRdb reanalysed the reads using MiXCR and keeps one entry per CDR3 protein. In the table there are more than 650 distinct CDR3 sequences, approximately 40% of which are singletons. Only one count was recorded for this clonotype. Its antigen is currently unknown. This CDR3 is built from 12 residues. The V end lost 2 bases, the J end lost 8 bases, and 9 bases lay between the germline ends. This receptor was taken from a human patient who had a liver transplant. Some T cells may have originated in the graft donor. The chain uses TRBV12-3 or TRBV12-4 and TRBJ1-1; D is undetermined. The CDR3 loop reads CASSLLGVEAFF. Here the CDR3 DNA reads TGTGCCAGCAGTTTATTGGGAGTAGAAGCTTTCTTT.